The rows below give T cell receptor beta chains drawn from one sample of a study of T cell changes during pregnancy in multiple sclerosis. This table comes from immunoSEQ multiplex PCR, and its TCRdb copy is limited to in-frame clones, with some not included. The repertoire consists of around 32,000 clones, with 91% occurring once and the leading ten covering about 3.8%. This material consisted of CD8+ T cells from peripheral blood mononuclear cells, taken in the second trimester of pregnancy. These receptors were taken from a female donor in good health, enrolled as a control in a pregnancy study. The CDR3 runs from the conserved cysteine through the conserved F or W. The D gene is left open where the match is weak. The listing skips clone size in some rows; elsewhere it reads once, few, many or a size class.

J gene,V gene,D gene,clone size,CDR3 DNA,CDR3 protein
TRBJ1-2,TRBV7-9,NA,NA,TGTGCCAGCAGCTTCGGACAGACCTACTATGGCTACACCTTC,CASSFGQTYYGYTF
TRBJ2-7,TRBV7-9,TRBD2,once,TGTGCCAGCAGCTTATTCGCGGGGGAAGAGGAGCAGTACTTC,CASSLFAGEEEQYF
TRBJ1-2,TRBV5-1,NA,NA,TGCGCCAGCAGCTTGGAACAGGAATCTAACTATGGCTACACCTTC,CASSLEQESNYGYTF
TRBJ2-3,TRBV12-5,NA,NA,TGTGCTAGTGGTTTTAGTGTAAGAGACACTAGCACAGATACGCAGTATTTT,CASGFSVRDTSTDTQYF
TRBJ2-4,TRBV9,NA,NA,TGTGCCAGCAGCGTTGATAGGGGGGGTAGGGACATTCAGTACTTC,CASSVDRGGRDIQYF
TRBJ2-7,TRBV4-3,TRBD2,NA,TGCGCCAGCAGCCAAGGGGGGGGCTACGAGCAGTACTTC,CASSQGGGYEQYF
TRBJ1-5,TRBV4-3,TRBD1,NA,TGCGCCAGCAGCCTCGACAGGGGGAGCAATCAGCCCCAGCATTTT,CASSLDRGSNQPQHF
TRBJ1-2,TRBV9,TRBD1,NA,TGTGCCAGCAGCACGACCCCGGGACAGGGTATTGATGGCTACACCTTC,CASSTTPGQGIDGYTF
TRBJ1-5,TRBV5-8,TRBD1,NA,TGTGCCAGCAGCGGGTACCGGGACAGGGTCGATCAGCCCCAGCATTTT,CASSGYRDRVDQPQHF
TRBJ2-1,TRBV25-1,TRBD1,NA,TGTGCCAGCAGTGAATCGCAGGGGGCGGTCTCCTACAATGAGCAGTTCTTC,CASSESQGAVSYNEQFF
TRBJ2-7,TRBV13,TRBD1,NA,TGTGCCAGCAGCGCAGGGGGGACAGGGGGGTACGAGCAGTACTTC,CASSAGGTGGYEQYF
TRBJ1-2,TRBV30,NA,NA,TGTGCCCGGGCAACAGGGATTTTTTACTATGGCTACACCTTC,CARATGIFYYGYTF
TRBJ2-3,TRBV9,TRBD2,NA,TGTGCCAGCAGCGTTGGGACTAGCGTTCCTTCTAGCACAGATACGCAGTATTTT,CASSVGTSVPSSTDTQYF
TRBJ2-7,TRBV19,NA,NA,TGTGCCAGTAGTATAGATTCAGCCTACGAGCAGTACTTC,CASSIDSAYEQYF
TRBJ1-5,TRBV9,NA,few,TGTGCCAGCAGTGAGACAGGAAATCAGCCCCAGCATTTT,CASSETGNQPQHF
TRBJ1-1,TRBV19,TRBD1,NA,TGTGCCAGCGCAGGGGGCATGAACACTGAAGCTTTCTTT,CASAGGMNTEAFF
TRBJ1-2,TRBV9,TRBD1,NA,TGTGCCAGCAGCGTAGAGGGGGCAAACTATGGCTACACCTTC,CASSVEGANYGYTF
TRBJ2-1,TRBV27,NA,NA,TGTGCCAGTAACTATTGGGATGGAGGTGAGCAGTTCTTC,CASNYWDGGEQFF
TRBJ2-1,TRBV7-8,NA,NA,TGTGCCAGCAGCTATGGACACAACTCCTACAATGAGCAGTTCTTC,CASSYGHNSYNEQFF
TRBJ2-3,TRBV9,NA,NA,TGTGCCAGCAGACCCGACACAAACGCAGATACGCAGTATTTT,CASRPDTNADTQYF
TRBJ1-2,TRBV4-2,NA,NA,TGTGCCAGCAGCCAAAAATCTGCGGGGCCTGCCACCTATGGCTACACCTTC,CASSQKSAGPATYGYTF
TRBJ1-4,TRBV5-4,NA,NA,TGTGCCAGCAGCTTTGGGCAGGTTAATGAAAAACTGTTTTTT,CASSFGQVNEKLFF
TRBJ2-7,TRBV10-3,TRBD1,once,TGTGCCATCAGTGAGGAAGGACAGGTGCCCAACGAGCAGTACTTC,CAISEEGQVPNEQYF
TRBJ1-1,TRBV16,NA,NA,TGTGCCAGCAGCCAGGGTCTCCAGGGCACTGAAGCTTTCTTT,CASSQGLQGTEAFF
TRBJ2-7,TRBV4-3,TRBD1,NA,TGCGCCAGCAGCCGAGAGGGGACAGGGAACTACGAGCAGTACTTC,CASSREGTGNYEQYF
TRBJ1-1,TRBV16,NA,NA,TGTGCCAGCACCACGCCTGAGGGGGAGGGGAAAGCTTTCTTT,CASTTPEGEGKAFF
TRBJ2-7,TRBV6-5,NA,NA,TGTGCCAGCAGTTATCGGGGAAACACCTACGAGCAGTACTTC,CASSYRGNTYEQYF
TRBJ1-1,TRBV5-4,TRBD1,NA,TGTGCCAGCAGCTTGCTCAGGGGGCAGACTGAAGCTTTCTTT,CASSLLRGQTEAFF
TRBJ2-7,TRBV27,TRBD2,NA,TGTGCCAGCACCAACGAGCGGGGGGTCCTTTCCTACGAGCAGTACTTC,CASTNERGVLSYEQYF
TRBJ2-7,TRBV28,TRBD1,NA,TGTGCCAGCAGCCAGCGGACAGGAGCGTCCCACGAGCAGTACTTC,CASSQRTGASHEQYF
TRBJ2-1,TRBV11-3,NA,NA,TGTGCCAGCAGCTCAACTCCAGGGCATAATGAGCAGTTCTTC,CASSSTPGHNEQFF
TRBJ1-6,TRBV30,NA,NA,TGTGCCTGGAGTGGAGGACGGGGGAATTCACCCCTCCACTTT,CAWSGGRGNSPLHF
TRBJ1-3,TRBV5-1,NA,NA,TGCGCCAGCAGCTTCGATACTGCGGACTCTGGAAACACCATATATTTT,CASSFDTADSGNTIYF
TRBJ1-2,TRBV29-1,NA,NA,TGCAGCGCCCTGACAAGACAGAGGACCTATGGCTACACCTTC,CSALTRQRTYGYTF
TRBJ1-2,TRBV5-6,NA,NA,TGTGCCAGCAGCTTGAAAGAGAAGCCACTCTATGGCTACACCTTC,CASSLKEKPLYGYTF
TRBJ2-7,TRBV4-3,NA,NA,TGCGCTAGCAGCCAGGGTCGAGGTTCCTACGAGCAGTACTTC,CASSQGRGSYEQYF
TRBJ2-7,TRBV9,TRBD2,NA,TGTGCCAGCAGCGTAGGCGGTAGCGGGGCCTACGAGCAGTACTTC,CASSVGGSGAYEQYF
TRBJ2-1,TRBV27,TRBD2,NA,TGTGCCAGCACGGGGGGGTTTGATGAGCAGTTCTTC,CASTGGFDEQFF
TRBJ1-5,TRBV11-2,NA,once,TGTGCCAGCAGCTTAGATTTCGGGAATCAGCCCCAGCATTTT,CASSLDFGNQPQHF
TRBJ2-6,TRBV7-2,TRBD1,NA,TGTGCCAGCAGGGACAGGACCTCCTCTGGGGCCAACGTCCTGACTTTC,CASRDRTSSGANVLTF
TRBJ2-3,TRBV5-1,NA,once,TGCGCCAGCAGCTTCCTAGAGACCCGTCCCGCCACAGATACGCAGTATTTT,CASSFLETRPATDTQYF
TRBJ2-7,TRBV5-1,NA,NA,TGCGCCAGCAGCCCGCCTAGTAGTAACGAGCAGTACTTC,CASSPPSSNEQYF
TRBJ2-1,TRBV27,TRBD2,NA,TGTGCCAGCAGTTTTAGGAAAGGACTAGCGGGGTTTGGCAATGAGCAGTTCTTC,CASSFRKGLAGFGNEQFF
TRBJ1-2,TRBV27,TRBD1,NA,TGTGCCAGCAGTTCCGGGACAGGTCGTAACTATGGCTACACCTTC,CASSSGTGRNYGYTF
TRBJ1-2,TRBV4-3,NA,NA,TGCGCCAGCAGCCAAGATAGGTCTGCGGGCAACTATGGCTACACCTTC,CASSQDRSAGNYGYTF
TRBJ1-1,TRBV19,NA,NA,TGTGCCAGTAGTAGGGAGATGGGATTGAACACTGAAGCTTTCTTT,CASSREMGLNTEAFF
TRBJ1-6,TRBV15,TRBD1,NA,TGTGCCACCAGCCTCAACCCCGGACAGGAGAGCTCACCCCTCCACTTT,CATSLNPGQESSPLHF
TRBJ2-1,TRBV7-9,NA,NA,TGTGCCAGCTACGATTCGGGGGACCACAATGAGCAGTTCTTC,CASYDSGDHNEQFF
TRBJ2-1,TRBV6-1,TRBD1,NA,TGTGCCAGCAGGCCACAGGGGGCAAATGAGCAGTTCTTC,CASRPQGANEQFF
TRBJ2-3,TRBV19,NA,NA,TGTGCCAGTAGTATGTGGAGAGCAGATACGCAGTATTTT,CASSMWRADTQYF
TRBJ2-7,TRBV7-8,NA,NA,TGTGCCAGCAGCTTAGCATCGGGGGGCCAGGGGCAGTACTTC,CASSLASGGQGQYF
TRBJ1-2,TRBV2,TRBD1,NA,TGTGCCAGCACCCTATGGGACAGCGAAAACTATGGCTACACCTTC,CASTLWDSENYGYTF
TRBJ2-1,TRBV7-9,NA,NA,TGTGCCAGCAGCTCCATAGTCTACTCCTACAATGAGCAGTTCTTC,CASSSIVYSYNEQFF
TRBJ2-7,TRBV6-4,NA,medium-sized,TGTGCCAGCAGTGACTCTGGGGGCGAAGTGGGCGAGCAGTACTTC,CASSDSGGEVGEQYF
TRBJ2-1,TRBV2,TRBD2,NA,TGTGCCAGCAGTGAGTTAGCGGGGGATTACAATGAGCAGTTCTTC,CASSELAGDYNEQFF